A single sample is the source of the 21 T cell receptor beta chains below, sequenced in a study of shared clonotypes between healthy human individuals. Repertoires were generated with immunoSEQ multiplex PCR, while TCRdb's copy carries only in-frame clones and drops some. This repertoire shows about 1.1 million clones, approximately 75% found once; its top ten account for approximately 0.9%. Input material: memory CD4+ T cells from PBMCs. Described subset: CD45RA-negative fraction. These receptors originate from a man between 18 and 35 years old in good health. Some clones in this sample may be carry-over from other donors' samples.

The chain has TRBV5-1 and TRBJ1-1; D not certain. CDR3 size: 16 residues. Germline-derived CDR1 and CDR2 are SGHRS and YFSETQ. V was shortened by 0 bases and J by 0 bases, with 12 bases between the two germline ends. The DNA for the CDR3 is TGCGCCAGCAGCTTGGACGATGCGGTTATGAACACTGAAGCTTTCTTT. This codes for CASSLDDAVMNTEAFF. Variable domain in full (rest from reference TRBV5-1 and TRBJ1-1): KAGVTQTPRYLIKTRGQQVTLSCSPISGHRSVSWYQQTPGQGLQFLFEYFSETQRNKGNFPGRFSGRQFSNSRSEMNVSTLELGDSALYLCASSLDDAVMNTEAFFGQGTRLTVV.

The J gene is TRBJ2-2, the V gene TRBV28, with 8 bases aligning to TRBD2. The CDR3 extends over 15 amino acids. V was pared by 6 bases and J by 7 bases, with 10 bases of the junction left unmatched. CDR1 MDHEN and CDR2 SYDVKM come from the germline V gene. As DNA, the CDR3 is TGTGCCAGCAGCTCCCCGGGAGGGCCGGACGGGGAGCTGTTTTTT. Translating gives CASSSPGGPDGELFF.

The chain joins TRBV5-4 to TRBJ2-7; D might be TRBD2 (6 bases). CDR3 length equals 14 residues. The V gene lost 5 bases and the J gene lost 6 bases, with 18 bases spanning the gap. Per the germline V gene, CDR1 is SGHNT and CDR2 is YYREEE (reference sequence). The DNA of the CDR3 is TGTGCCAGCAGTGACTCCGGGACTTCTAGCGAGCAGTACTTC. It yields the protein CASSDSGTSSEQYF.

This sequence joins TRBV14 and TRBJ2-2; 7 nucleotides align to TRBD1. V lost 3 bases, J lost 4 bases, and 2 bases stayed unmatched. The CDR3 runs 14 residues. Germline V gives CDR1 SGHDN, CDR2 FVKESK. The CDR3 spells CASSHTGATGELFF. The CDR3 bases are TGTGCCAGCAGCCACACAGGGGCCACCGGGGAGCTGTTTTTT.

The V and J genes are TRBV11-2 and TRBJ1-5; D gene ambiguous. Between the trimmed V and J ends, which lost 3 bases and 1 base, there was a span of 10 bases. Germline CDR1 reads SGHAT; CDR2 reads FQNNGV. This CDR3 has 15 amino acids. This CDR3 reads CASSLAGSSNQPQHF. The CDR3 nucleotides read TGTGCCAGCAGCTTGGCCGGATCGAGCAATCAGCCCCAGCATTTT.

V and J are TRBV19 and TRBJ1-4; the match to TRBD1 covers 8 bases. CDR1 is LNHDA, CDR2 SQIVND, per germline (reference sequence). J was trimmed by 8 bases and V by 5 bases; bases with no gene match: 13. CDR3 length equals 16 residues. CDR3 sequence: CASSSRGQGREEKLFF. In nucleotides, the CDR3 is TGTGCCAGTAGTTCCCGTGGACAGGGAAGGGAAGAAAAACTGTTTTTT.

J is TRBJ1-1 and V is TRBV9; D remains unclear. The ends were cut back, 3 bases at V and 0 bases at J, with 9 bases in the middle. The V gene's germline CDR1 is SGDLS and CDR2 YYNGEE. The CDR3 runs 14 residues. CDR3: CASSAGIMNTEAFF. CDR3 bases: TGTGCCAGCAGCGCCGGGATCATGAACACTGAAGCTTTCTTT.

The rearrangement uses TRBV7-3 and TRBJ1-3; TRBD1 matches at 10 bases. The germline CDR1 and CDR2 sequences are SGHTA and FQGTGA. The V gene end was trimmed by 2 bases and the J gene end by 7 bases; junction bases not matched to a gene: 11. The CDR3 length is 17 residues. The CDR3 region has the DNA TGTGCCAGCAGCTTAGCCCTCGACAGGGGGCGAAGGAACACCATATATTTT. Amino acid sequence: CASSLALDRGRRNTIYF.

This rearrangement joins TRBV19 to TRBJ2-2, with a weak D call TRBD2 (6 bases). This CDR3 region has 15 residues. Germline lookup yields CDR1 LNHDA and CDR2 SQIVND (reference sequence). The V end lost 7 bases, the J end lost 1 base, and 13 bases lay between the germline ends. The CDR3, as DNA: TGTGCCAGTAATCCTACGGGAGTGAACACCGGGGAGCTGTTTTTT. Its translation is CASNPTGVNTGELFF.

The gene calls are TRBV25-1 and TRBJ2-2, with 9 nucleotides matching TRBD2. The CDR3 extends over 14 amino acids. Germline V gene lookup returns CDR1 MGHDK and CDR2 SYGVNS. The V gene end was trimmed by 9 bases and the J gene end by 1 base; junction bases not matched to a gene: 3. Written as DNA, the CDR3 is TGTGCCAGTAAGACTAGCGGGAACACCGGGGAGCTGTTTTTT. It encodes CASKTSGNTGELFF.

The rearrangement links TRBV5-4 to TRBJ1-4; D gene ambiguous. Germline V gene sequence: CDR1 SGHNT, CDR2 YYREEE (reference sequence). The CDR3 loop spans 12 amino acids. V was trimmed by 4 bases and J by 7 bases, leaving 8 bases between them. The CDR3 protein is CASSLPGEKLFF. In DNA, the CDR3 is TGTGCCAGCAGCCTACCCGGTGAAAAACTGTTTTTT.

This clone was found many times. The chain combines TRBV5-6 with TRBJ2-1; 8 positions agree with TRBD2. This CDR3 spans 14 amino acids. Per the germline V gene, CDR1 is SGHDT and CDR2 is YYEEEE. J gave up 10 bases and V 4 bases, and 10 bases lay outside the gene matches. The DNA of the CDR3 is TGTGCCAGCAGCCTAACAGCGGGAGTTCGGGAGCAGTTCTTC. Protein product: CASSLTAGVREQFF.

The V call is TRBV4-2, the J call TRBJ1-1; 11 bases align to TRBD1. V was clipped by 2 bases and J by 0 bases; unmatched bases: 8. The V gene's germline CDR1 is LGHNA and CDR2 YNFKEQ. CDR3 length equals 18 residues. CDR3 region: CASSQIKGQGGMNTEAFF. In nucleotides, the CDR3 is TGTGCCAGCAGCCAAATAAAGGGACAGGGGGGCATGAACACTGAAGCTTTCTTT.

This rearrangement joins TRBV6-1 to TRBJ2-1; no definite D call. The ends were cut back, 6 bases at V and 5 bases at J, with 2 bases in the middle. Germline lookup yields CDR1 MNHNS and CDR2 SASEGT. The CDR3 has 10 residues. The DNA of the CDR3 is TGTGCCAGCAGAAACAATGAGCAGTTCTTC. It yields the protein CASRNNEQFF.

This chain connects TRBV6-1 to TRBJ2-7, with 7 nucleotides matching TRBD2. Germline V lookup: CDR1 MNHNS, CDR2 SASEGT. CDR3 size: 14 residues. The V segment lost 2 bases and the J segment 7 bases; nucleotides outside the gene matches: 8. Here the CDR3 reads CASSEMWEGKEQYF. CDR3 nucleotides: TGTGCCAGCAGTGAAATGTGGGAGGGTAAGGAGCAGTACTTC.

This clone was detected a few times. Here the CDR3 reads CASSLVASSAFF. CDR3 sequence (DNA): TGTGCCAGCAGCTTAGTTGCCAGCTCAGCTTTCTTT. The rearrangement links TRBV7-9 to TRBJ1-1, with unresolved D. In germline, CDR1 is SEHNR, CDR2 FQNEAQ (reference sequence). The length of the CDR3 is 12 residues. The V end was cut by 1 base, the J end by 10 bases, with 10 bases between.

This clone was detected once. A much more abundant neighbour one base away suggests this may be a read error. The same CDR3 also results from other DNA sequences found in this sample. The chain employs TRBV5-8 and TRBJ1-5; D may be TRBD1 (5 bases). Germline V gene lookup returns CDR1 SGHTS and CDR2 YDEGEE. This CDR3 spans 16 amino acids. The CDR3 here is CASSLDTGVRNQPQHF. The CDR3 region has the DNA TGTGCCAGCAGTTTGGACACGGGGGTGCGCAATCAGCCCCAGCATTTT.

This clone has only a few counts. CDR3 sequence reads: CASSLGPLAGEKLFF. As DNA, the CDR3 is TGCGCCAGCAGCTTGGGACCGCTGGCGGGTGAAAAACTGTTTTTT. The rearrangement joins TRBV4-1 to TRBJ1-4; D is perhaps TRBD1 (5 bases). The CDR3 spans 15 residues. Trimming pared 5 bases from V and 7 bases from J, leaving 17 bases between. From germline, CDR1 is MGHRA and CDR2 YSYEKL.

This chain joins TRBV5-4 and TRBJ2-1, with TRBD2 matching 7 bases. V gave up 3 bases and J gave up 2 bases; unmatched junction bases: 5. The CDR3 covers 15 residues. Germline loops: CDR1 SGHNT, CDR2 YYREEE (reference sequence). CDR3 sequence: CASSSASGAYNEQFF. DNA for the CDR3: TGTGCCAGCAGCTCAGCTAGCGGAGCCTACAATGAGCAGTTCTTC.

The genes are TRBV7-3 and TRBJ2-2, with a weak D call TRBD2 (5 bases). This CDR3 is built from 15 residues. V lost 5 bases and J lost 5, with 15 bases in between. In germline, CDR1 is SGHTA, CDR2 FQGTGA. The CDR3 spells CASSPRAGRTGELFF. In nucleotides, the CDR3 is TGTGCCAGCAGCCCCCGGGCGGGTAGAACCGGGGAGCTGTTTTTT. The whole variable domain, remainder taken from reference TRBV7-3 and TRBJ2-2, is GAGVSQTPSNKVTEKGKYVELRCDPISGHTALYWYRQSLGQGPEFLIYFQGTGAADDSGLPNDRFFAVRPEGSVSTLKIQRTERGDSAVYLCASSPRAGRTGELFFGEGSRLTVL.

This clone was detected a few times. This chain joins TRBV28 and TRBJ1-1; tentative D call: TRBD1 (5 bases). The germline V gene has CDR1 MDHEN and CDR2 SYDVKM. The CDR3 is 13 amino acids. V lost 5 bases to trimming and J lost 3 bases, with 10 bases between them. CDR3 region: CASSIRGDTEAFF. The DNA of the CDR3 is TGTGCCAGCAGTATAAGGGGAGACACTGAAGCTTTCTTT.